This T cell receptor beta chain is from a study of beta chain features in type 1 diabetes. Of the isolated RNA, all was reverse transcribed, and so the sequenced material was expressed TCRB transcripts. Data came from immunoSEQ multiplex PCR; TCRdb stores just in-frame clones and leaves some out. The profile shows 400,000 to 450,000 clones, over 11% of them singletons. Sorting with CD45RO/CCR7/CD25/CD127/CD95/CD27 yielded naive, central memory, regulatory and stem-like memory CD4+ cells. The CDR3 runs 16 residues. The receptor was isolated from a man aged 25 to 40 in good health. Sequencing was performed on naive CD4+ T cells from blood. The V gene is TRBV1, the J gene TRBJ2-2; the D call in the table, TRBD2, was not verified against the DNA. TRBV1 is marked as a pseudogene. CDR3 nucleotide sequence: TGCACCAGCAGCCAAGAGTGCCTAGTGAACACCGGGGAGCTGTTTTTT. It specifies CTSSQECLVNTGELFF.